Given below is one T cell receptor (beta chain) in context. Its antigen is not identified. Here immunoSEQ multiplex PCR was the method, and the copy in TCRdb shows in-frame clones only, minus some. Of about 120,000 clones in the sample, about nine tenths were seen once. The data are from a study of graft-versus-host responses after intestinal transplantation. About the study: Multivisceral, liver-intestinal, or isolated intestinal grafts went to recipients. Recipients were all induced with anti-thymocyte globulin, then given tacrolimus and steroids for 2 to 4 years.

CDR3 length equals 17 residues. With 7 bases clipped from V and 3 bases from J, the junction kept 14 bases outside the gene matches. Germline CDR1 and CDR2: LNHDA and SQIVND (reference sequence). Study-wide points: Among recipient marrow samples, GvH clones were found; some appeared first in ileum or blood. Patients who carried graft-donor T cell macrochimerism also had high graft-versus-host to host-versus-graft clonal ratios in their allografts.

The genes are TRBV19 and TRBJ2-2, with 7 bases that match TRBD1. This TCR derives from a human donor who received an intestinal transplant. The source material was unstimulated CD4+ T cells sorted from spleen or lymph node cells, sampled before intestinal transplant. The CDR3 coding sequence is TGTGCCAGTACCTTAGGAACCCGGGACAGCTACACCGGGGAGCTGTTTTTT. Translating it yields CASTLGTRDSYTGELFF.